The 26 T cell receptor beta chains given below trace back to one sample, sequenced in a study of blood T cell repertoires in COVID-19. Generated by immunoSEQ multiplex PCR, the TCRdb table keeps only in-frame clones and is missing some. Here the sample spans roughly 260,000 clones, 83% being singletons. The specimen sequenced was PBMCs or T cells enriched from blood (not recorded which). The receptors shown here come from a woman in her 40s who had been exposed to COVID-19.

The rearrangement links TRBV6-1 to TRBJ1-1; D is uncertain. The germline gives CDR1 MNHNS, CDR2 SASEGT. V was pared by 0 bases and J by 4 bases, with 6 bases between. This CDR3 has 13 residues. CDR3 loop: CASSEAVSTEAFF. CDR3 in DNA: TGTGCCAGCAGTGAAGCAGTGAGCACTGAAGCTTTCTTT.

A note on this clone: Other nucleotide sequences from this sample produce the same CDR3. The V and J genes are TRBV6-5 and TRBJ1-1; TRBD1 aligns across 9 bases. The germline gives CDR1 MNHEY, CDR2 SVGAGI. The V gene end was trimmed by 6 bases and the J gene end by 4 bases; junction bases not matched to a gene: 6. The CDR3 is made up of 14 amino acids. The CDR3 DNA follows: TGTGCCAGCAGACGGACAGGGGTGGGCACTGAAGCTTTCTTT. This sequence encodes CASRRTGVGTEAFF.

The chain carries TRBV25-1 and TRBJ1-6; 7 nucleotides line up with TRBD1. V was clipped by 5 bases and J by 6 bases; unmatched bases: 7. Germline CDR1 is MGHDK and CDR2 is SYGVNS. The CDR3 contains 15 residues. CDR3 residues: CASSPKGAGNSPLHF. The CDR3 nucleotides read TGTGCCAGCAGTCCCAAGGGGGCAGGTAATTCACCCCTCCACTTT.

V gene TRBV4-3 combines with J gene TRBJ2-7, with D possibly TRBD2 on 7 matching bases. Trimming shortened V by 0 bases and J by 3 bases, and 12 bases separated the two germline ends. The CDR3 is 15 amino acids. CDR1 is LGHNA and CDR2 is YSLEER in the germline V gene. The CDR3 sequence is CASSQERGGSYEQYF. CDR3 bases: TGCGCCAGCAGCCAAGAACGCGGGGGCAGCTACGAGCAGTACTTC.

The chain couples TRBV6-6 to TRBJ1-1; D not resolved. The CDR3 consists of 16 residues. Germline-derived CDR1 and CDR2 are MNHNY and SVGAGI (reference sequence). V lost 4 bases to trimming and J lost 0 bases, with 15 bases between them. CDR3 sequence reads: CASSSKLVPMNTEAFF. In DNA form, the CDR3 reads TGTGCCAGCAGTTCCAAACTTGTCCCGATGAACACTGAAGCTTTCTTT.

In nucleotides, the CDR3 is TGTGCCAGCAGTTTTGGGCTCGGGAAGACCTACGAGCAGTACTTC. This gives the protein CASSFGLGKTYEQYF. This chain links TRBV27 with TRBJ2-7, with D possibly matching TRBD2 (5 bases). The CDR3 totals 15 residues. CDR1 is MNHEY and CDR2 is SMNVEV in the germline V gene (reference sequence). V lost 3 bases, J lost 2 bases, and 14 bases lay in between.

V usage is TRBV5-1 and J usage is TRBJ2-3, with D maybe TRBD2 (7 bases). CDR3 length: 16 residues. V was shortened by 4 bases and J by 2 bases, with 17 bases between the two germline ends. The V gene's germline CDR1 is SGHRS and CDR2 YFSETQ. CDR3 DNA sequence: TGCGCCAGCAGCCGCCAACAGGGACTACCCACAGATACGCAGTATTTT. Its translation is CASSRQQGLPTDTQYF.

The chain carries TRBV27 and TRBJ1-6, with D perhaps matching TRBD1 (5 bases). The V end was cut by 3 bases, the J end by 7 bases, with 10 bases between. Germline CDR1 reads MNHEY; CDR2 reads SMNVEV (reference sequence). The CDR3 is 14 residues long. The CDR3 sequence is CASSFWGDNSPLHF. CDR3 sequence (DNA): TGTGCCAGCAGTTTCTGGGGGGACAATTCACCCCTCCACTTT.

The CDR3 nucleotides are TGCGCCAGCAGCTTTAGCAGGGAGAACACTGAAGCTTTCTTT. Translated, it gives CASSFSRENTEAFF. The V and J genes are TRBV5-1 and TRBJ1-1, with D tentatively TRBD1 (5 bases). Trimming took 2 bases from V and 1 from J, leaving 9 bases between them. The CDR3 contains 14 residues. Germline CDR1 is SGHRS and CDR2 is YFSETQ.

V and J are TRBV4-1 and TRBJ2-1; 9 bases line up with TRBD2. The CDR3 consists of 17 residues. Per germline, CDR1 MGHRA and CDR2 YSYEKL. The J segment lost 2 bases and the V segment lost 0 bases, leaving 5 bases of the junction unmatched. The CDR3 is CASSQDPSGDTYNEQFF. In DNA, the CDR3 is TGCGCCAGCAGCCAAGACCCTAGCGGGGACACCTACAATGAGCAGTTCTTC.

The chain has TRBV5-6 and TRBJ1-2; tentative D call: TRBD1 (6 bases). The CDR3 length is 14 residues. Per the germline V gene, CDR1 is SGHDT and CDR2 is YYEEEE. Trimming took 3 bases from V and 5 from J, leaving 14 bases between them. CDR3 coding DNA: TGTGCCAGCAGCTATGACAGGCTCGGGTATGGCTACACCTTC. Its protein is CASSYDRLGYGYTF.

The chain is built from TRBV19 and TRBJ2-3; TRBD2 might be the D (6 bases). The CDR3 is 15 residues long. The V gene's germline CDR1 is LNHDA and CDR2 SQIVND (reference sequence). V lost 8 bases and J 4 bases, leaving 19 bases between the germline ends. The CDR3 DNA follows: TGTGCCAGTCACATGGGACTTTCATCGTCAGATACGCAGTATTTT. This codes for CASHMGLSSSDTQYF.

This rearrangement joins TRBV27 to TRBJ2-5, with D possibly TRBD1 on 5 matching bases. Germline V gene lookup returns CDR1 MNHEY and CDR2 SMNVEV (reference sequence). The V end was cut by 1 base, the J end by 3 bases, with 6 bases between. The CDR3 is 13 residues long. Written as DNA, the CDR3 is TGTGCCAGCAGTTTATTCAGGGAAGAGACCCAGTACTTC. Encoded protein: CASSLFREETQYF.

This chain uses TRBV6-5 with TRBJ2-7; D is unclear. V dropped 5 bases and J dropped 1 base, with 6 bases sitting between them. Germline V gives CDR1 MNHEY, CDR2 SVGAGI. The CDR3 sequence is 12 residues long. DNA of the CDR3: TGTGCCAGCAGTCCCCTTTCCTACGAGCAGTACTTC. It yields the protein CASSPLSYEQYF.

The V and J genes are TRBV7-6 and TRBJ2-7, with 11 bases matching TRBD1. V shed 2 bases, J shed 7 bases, and the junction held 7 bases outside the gene matches. The CDR3 runs 15 residues. The germline V gene encodes CDR1 SGHVS and CDR2 FNYEAQ. DNA for the CDR3: TGTGCCAGCAGCTTATCCGGGACAGGGGGTTGGGAGCAGTACTTC. It encodes CASSLSGTGGWEQYF.

This rearrangement joins TRBV11-1 to TRBJ1-1, with D unresolved. Looked up from germline, CDR1 is SGHAT and CDR2 is FQDESV (reference sequence). The V gene lost 2 bases and the J gene lost 2 bases, with 6 bases spanning the gap. The CDR3 runs 13 residues. The CDR3 loop is CASSLQSNTEAFF. The CDR3 DNA reads as TGTGCCAGCAGCTTACAGTCAAACACTGAAGCTTTCTTT.

The chain combines TRBV7-2 with TRBJ2-2, with 16 bases that match TRBD2. The CDR3 runs 19 residues. Trimming at V came to 1 base and at J to 4 bases, leaving 6 bases not matched to a gene. CDR1 is SGHTA and CDR2 is FQGNSA in the germline V gene. CDR3 bases: TGTGCCAGCAGCTTAGTGGGGACTAGCGGGGGGGCAGGCACCGGGGAGCTGTTTTTT. Translating gives CASSLVGTSGGAGTGELFF.

This clone is a singleton in its sample. The V and J genes are TRBV4-2 and TRBJ2-5; D perhaps matches TRBD2 (5 bases). This CDR3 spans 14 amino acids. Germline V lookup: CDR1 LGHNA, CDR2 YNFKEQ. The V gene lost 1 base and the J gene lost 3 bases, with 9 bases spanning the gap. The CDR3 loop is CASSQGTRKETQYF. CDR3 DNA sequence: TGTGCCAGCAGCCAAGGAACTAGGAAAGAGACCCAGTACTTC.

The chain uses TRBV19 and TRBJ1-4; 8 bases align to TRBD1. The V gene's germline CDR1 is LNHDA and CDR2 SQIVND (reference sequence). The CDR3 runs to 15 residues. V gave up 5 bases and J gave up 5 bases; unmatched junction bases: 7. CDR3 in DNA: TGTGCCAGTAGTTTTTACAGGGGGACGAATGAAAAACTGTTTTTT. Protein product: CASSFYRGTNEKLFF. Full variable domain (outside the CDR3, taken from reference TRBV19 and TRBJ1-4): DGGITQSPKYLFRKEGQNVTLSCEQNLNHDAMYWYRQDPGQGLRLIYYSQIVNDFQKGDIAEGYSVSREKKESFPLTVTSAQKNPTAFYLCASSFYRGTNEKLFFGSGTQLSVL.

The chain joins TRBV6-2 or TRBV6-3 to TRBJ2-1; 12 nucleotides agree with TRBD2. Germline CDR1 reads MNHEY; CDR2 reads SVGEGT. J gave up 8 bases and V 4 bases, and 6 bases lay outside the gene matches. The CDR3 spans 15 residues. This CDR3 reads CASSSSGGASHEQFF. The CDR3 DNA follows: TGTGCCAGCAGTTCTAGCGGGGGGGCCAGCCATGAGCAGTTCTTC.

The chain links TRBV2 to TRBJ2-7; a possible D gene is TRBD2 (5 bases). The germline V and J ends were trimmed by 6 bases and 7 bases, with 7 bases remaining between them. This CDR3 has 10 residues. In germline, CDR1 is SNHLY, CDR2 FYNNEI. CDR3 sequence (DNA): TGTGCCAGCAGCCGGAGGGAGCAGTACTTC. Amino acid sequence: CASSRREQYF. Based on the CDR3 plus reference TRBV2 and TRBJ2-7, the full variable domain is EPEVTQTPSHQVTQMGQEVILRCVPISNHLYFYWYRQILGQKVEFLVSFYNNEISEKSEIFDDQFSVERPDGSNFTLKIRSTKLEDSAMYFCASSRREQYFGPGTRLTVT.

This rearrangement joins TRBV5-4 to TRBJ1-1; TRBD1 matches at 7 bases. The V gene end was trimmed by 0 bases and the J gene end by 1 base; junction bases not matched to a gene: 9. The CDR3 extends over 17 amino acids. The germline gives CDR1 SGHNT, CDR2 YYREEE (reference sequence). CDR3 amino acids: CASSLGVGQQPNTEAFF. CDR3 in DNA: TGTGCCAGCAGCTTGGGAGTGGGACAGCAACCGAACACTGAAGCTTTCTTT.

The chain carries TRBV27 and TRBJ1-1, with 9 positions matching TRBD1. J was trimmed by 4 bases and V by 5 bases; bases with no gene match: 11. Germline CDR1 reads MNHEY; CDR2 reads SMNVEV (reference sequence). The CDR3 has 16 amino acids. The CDR3 DNA reads as TGTGCCAGCAGTCCCCTAATGACAGGGGGGAGCACTGAAGCTTTCTTT. Encoded protein: CASSPLMTGGSTEAFF.

This chain links TRBV18 with TRBJ2-5, with TRBD2 identical over 7 bases. V dropped 4 bases and J dropped 7; count of bases not matched to a gene: 3. Looked up from germline, CDR1 is KGHSH and CDR2 is LQKENI. The CDR3 extends over 12 amino acids. The CDR3 region is CASSRGEGTQYF. The CDR3 region has the DNA TGTGCCAGCTCACGTGGGGAGGGGACCCAGTACTTC.

The chain is built from TRBV7-2 and TRBJ2-1; 7 nucleotides agree with TRBD2. The V segment lost 3 bases and the J segment 0 bases; nucleotides outside the gene matches: 2. Germline CDR1 and CDR2: SGHTA and FQGNSA. CDR3 length equals 15 residues. CDR3: CASSFGGSSYNEQFF. Written as DNA, the CDR3 is TGTGCCAGCAGCTTCGGGGGGAGCTCCTACAATGAGCAGTTCTTC.

The chain joins TRBV2 to TRBJ1-4; D perhaps matches TRBD1 (5 bases). Germline V lookup: CDR1 SNHLY, CDR2 FYNNEI. CDR3 length: 14 amino acids. V dropped 7 bases and J dropped 0 bases, with 9 bases sitting between them. CDR3 in amino acids: CASKDKPTNEKLFF. The DNA of the CDR3 is TGTGCCAGCAAGGACAAACCAACTAATGAAAAACTGTTTTTT.